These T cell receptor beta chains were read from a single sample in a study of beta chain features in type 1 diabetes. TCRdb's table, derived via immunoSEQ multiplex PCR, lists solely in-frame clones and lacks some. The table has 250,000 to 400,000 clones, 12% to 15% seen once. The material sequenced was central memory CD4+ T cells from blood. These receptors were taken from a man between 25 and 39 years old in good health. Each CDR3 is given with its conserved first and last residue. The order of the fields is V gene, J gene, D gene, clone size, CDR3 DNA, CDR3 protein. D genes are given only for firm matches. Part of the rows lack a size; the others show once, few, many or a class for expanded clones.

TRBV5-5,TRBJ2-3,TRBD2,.,TGTGCCAGCAGCTTGGTGGGGACTAGCGGCTATACGCAGTATTTT,CASSLVGTSGYTQYF
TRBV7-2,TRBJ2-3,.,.,TGTGCCAGCAGCCGTAACAGTGGAGATACGCAGTATTTT,CASSRNSGDTQYF
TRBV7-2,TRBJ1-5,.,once,TGTGCCAGCAGTTATCCGATTCGGGGGGGGCATCAGCCCCAGCATTTT,CASSYPIRGGHQPQHF
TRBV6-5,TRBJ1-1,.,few,TGTGCCAGCAGTTACTTGGGCCGCGAAGCTTTCTTT,CASSYLGREAFF
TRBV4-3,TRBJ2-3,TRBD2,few,TGCGCCAGCAGCCAAGTTGGGACGTCGGGGGGAGATACGCAGTATTTT,CASSQVGTSGGDTQYF
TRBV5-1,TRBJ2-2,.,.,TGCGCCAGCAGCGGGACGGGGAACACCGGGGAGCTGTTTTTT,CASSGTGNTGELFF
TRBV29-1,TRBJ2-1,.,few,TGCAGCGTTGAGTCGGGGCGGGAGCAGTTCTTC,CSVESGREQFF
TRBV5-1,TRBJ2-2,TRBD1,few,TGCGCCAGCAGCAGTCTACAGGGGGGAAACACCGGGGAGCTGTTTTTT,CASSSLQGGNTGELFF
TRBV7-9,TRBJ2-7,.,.,TGTGCCAGCGTCCGGGACGCCTCCTACGAGCAGTACTTC,CASVRDASYEQYF
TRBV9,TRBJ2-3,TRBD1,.,TGTGCCAGCAGCCCCCAAGCTATACGACGGACAGGATCCACAGATACGCAGTATTTT,CASSPQAIRRTGSTDTQYF
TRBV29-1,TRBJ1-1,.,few,TGCAGCGTTACTACTGAAGCTTTCTTT,CSVTTEAFF
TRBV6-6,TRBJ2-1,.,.,TGTGCCATCAGCCAAGGGGCAGGCTACAATGAGCAGTTCTTC,CAISQGAGYNEQFF
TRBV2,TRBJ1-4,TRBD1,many,TGTGCCAGCAGTGAAGCTGGGACAGGGAATGAAAAACTGTTTTTT,CASSEAGTGNEKLFF
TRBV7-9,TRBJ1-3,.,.,TGTGCCACCAGGGACTCTTCTGGAAACACCATATATTTT,CATRDSSGNTIYF